The 18 T cell receptor beta chains below come from one sample, sequenced in a study of Ad26.COV2.S vaccination and SARS-CoV-2 variants. Sample treatment: 19 received Ad26.COV2.S at low or high dose, single or two shots; 5 received placebo; per-sample allocation not given. Specimens were obtained on day 63 following the first vaccine or placebo injection. TCRdb's copy holds only in-frame clones and misses some; the assay was immunoSEQ multiplex PCR. The sample holds about 370,000 clones, around 85% seen once. The input for sequencing was peripheral blood, taken in a trial of Ad26.COV2.S vaccine versus placebo. These receptors originate from a person between 18 and 59 years old who received the Ad26.COV2.S COVID-19 vaccine or a placebo.

The rearrangement joins TRBV5-1 to TRBJ1-2; 7 bases fit TRBD1. The length of the CDR3 is 13 residues. Germline V gene lookup returns CDR1 SGHRS and CDR2 YFSETQ. Trimming cost V 1 base and J 7 bases; bases outside gene matches: 4. CDR3 in DNA: TGCGCCAGCAGCTTGACAGGGGAGTTTGGCTACACCTTC. It encodes CASSLTGEFGYTF.

V usage is TRBV27 and J usage is TRBJ2-7, with 7 bases identical to TRBD1. Losses at the gene ends were 5 bases for V and 3 bases for J; bases not matched to a gene: 13. Per the germline V gene, CDR1 is MNHEY and CDR2 is SMNVEV (reference sequence). This CDR3 region has 16 residues. The CDR3 bases are TGTGCCAGCAGTCCTACCCCACCGGGACAGAACTACGAGCAGTACTTC. Its protein is CASSPTPPGQNYEQYF.

The CDR3 protein is CASSPQGQASWTEAFF. CDR3 bases: TGTGCCAGCAGCCCCCAGGGACAGGCGTCGTGGACTGAAGCTTTCTTT. This chain links TRBV3-1 (or the pseudogene TRBV3-2) with TRBJ1-1; 8 bases agree with TRBD1. The CDR3 totals 16 residues. Germline V gene sequence: CDR1 LGHDT, CDR2 YNNKEL (reference sequence). J was trimmed by 5 bases and V by 4 bases; bases with no gene match: 12.

Remarks on this clone: The same CDR3 also results from other DNA sequences found in this sample. The chain carries TRBV19 and TRBJ2-7; D gene unclear. Looked up from germline, CDR1 is LNHDA and CDR2 is SQIVND (reference sequence). The CDR3 has 13 residues. V shed 1 base and J shed 3 bases, with 7 bases lying between them. The CDR3 region has the DNA TGTGCCAGTAGTATAGGGCAAGGCTACGAGCAGTACTTC. Its translation: CASSIGQGYEQYF.

V and J are TRBV19 and TRBJ1-2; D unclear. Germline values: CDR1 LNHDA, CDR2 SQIVND (reference sequence). V was trimmed by 7 bases and J by 0 bases, leaving 15 bases between them. CDR3 length: 15 amino acids. DNA of the CDR3: TGTGCCAGTAAATTAGGGCCCTCAGCTAACTATGGCTACACCTTC. Protein sequence: CASKLGPSANYGYTF.

The V and J genes are TRBV7-9 and TRBJ2-5; the match to TRBD2 covers 9 bases. This CDR3 is 17 amino acids long. V was clipped by 5 bases and J by 2 bases; unmatched bases: 12. Germline V lookup: CDR1 SEHNR, CDR2 FQNEAQ (reference sequence). CDR3 in DNA: TGTGCCAGCAGCCCGCGGCTAGCGGGGATTAAACAAGAGACCCAGTACTTC. Translation: CASSPRLAGIKQETQYF.

J is TRBJ1-4 and V is TRBV5-8, with D uncertain. Trimming stripped 4 bases from V and 5 bases from J, with 9 bases between. There are 13 residues in the CDR3. The germline V gene encodes CDR1 SGHTS and CDR2 YDEGEE. The CDR3 here is CASSRGENEKLFF. CDR3 in DNA: TGTGCCAGCAGCCGGGGTGAGAATGAAAAACTGTTTTTT.

The chain carries TRBV6-2 or TRBV6-3 and TRBJ2-2, with D perhaps assigned TRBD1 or TRBD2 (5 bases each). The CDR3 runs 13 residues. V lost 4 bases to trimming and J lost 6 bases, with 9 bases between them. Germline CDR1 and CDR2: MNHEY and SVGEGT. DNA for the CDR3: TGTGCCAGCAGTTTTCAGGGACCCGGGGAGCTGTTTTTT. Residues: CASSFQGPGELFF.

CDR3 loop: CASSLGGGDNEQFF. In nucleotides, the CDR3 is TGTGCCAGCAGCTTGGGGGGAGGGGACAATGAGCAGTTCTTC. This chain connects TRBV5-6 to TRBJ2-1; 7 positions agree with TRBD2. CDR1 SGHDT and CDR2 YYEEEE come from the germline V gene. The CDR3 runs 14 residues. V trimming: 0 bases; J trimming: 5 bases; junction bases outside the gene matches: 2.

The rearrangement joins TRBV14 to TRBJ1-1; D not resolved. The CDR3 loop spans 13 amino acids. Trimming removed 5 bases from V and 0 bases from J, with 7 bases in between. The germline V gene has CDR1 SGHDN and CDR2 FVKESK. CDR3 amino acids: CASSRSLNTEAFF. The CDR3 DNA reads as TGTGCCAGCAGCAGGAGCTTGAACACTGAAGCTTTCTTT.

This clone was recorded only once. The chain is built from TRBV29-1 and TRBJ1-2; D ambiguous. Germline CDR1 and CDR2: SQVTM and ANQGSEA. This CDR3 has 13 residues. V was trimmed by 1 base and J by 2 bases, leaving 8 bases between them. CDR3 sequence (DNA): TGCAGCGTTGAAGGCAGGCGCAACTATGGCTACACCTTC. This translates into CSVEGRRNYGYTF.

This clone was seen just once. This sequence joins TRBV5-4 and TRBJ1-2; 9 nucleotides match TRBD1. Trimming at V came to 5 bases and at J to 4 bases, leaving 15 bases not matched to a gene. From germline, CDR1 is SGHNT and CDR2 YYREEE (reference sequence). CDR3 size: 17 residues. DNA of the CDR3: TGTGCCAGCAGTCGGGGTGGGACAGGGCCCCAAAGCTATGGCTACACCTTC. Translation gives CASSRGGTGPQSYGYTF.

V usage is TRBV6-5 and J usage is TRBJ1-5; D is possibly TRBD1 (5 bases). The V end lost 6 bases, the J end lost 4 bases, and 10 bases lay between the germline ends. The germline gives CDR1 MNHEY, CDR2 SVGAGI. The CDR3 loop spans 13 amino acids. In DNA, the CDR3 is TGTGCCAGCAGGACAGACAAAAATCAGCCCCAGCATTTT. Protein sequence: CASRTDKNQPQHF.

V is TRBV7-6 and J is TRBJ1-5; no reliable D call. V gave up 5 bases and J gave up 3 bases, with 5 bases separating them. The CDR3 consists of 12 residues. Germline V gene data show CDR1 as SGHVS and CDR2 as FNYEAQ. The CDR3, as DNA: TGTGCCAGCAGCACATACAATCAGCCCCAGCATTTT. Its protein product is CASSTYNQPQHF.

The chain joins TRBV7-2 to TRBJ2-1; no clear D gene. This CDR3 is 14 amino acids long. Germline values: CDR1 SGHTA, CDR2 FQGNSA. V lost 5 bases and J 3 bases, leaving 11 bases between the germline ends. The CDR3 DNA is TGTGCCAGCAGCCCCCGTCCTTACTACAATGAGCAGTTCTTC. Amino acid sequence: CASSPRPYYNEQFF. Looking up the rest from reference TRBV7-2 and TRBJ2-1 gives the full variable domain: GAGVSQSPSNKVTEKGKDVELRCDPISGHTALYWYRQSLGQGLEFLIYFQGNSAPDKSGLPSDRFSAERTGGSVSTLTIQRTQQEDSAVYLCASSPRPYYNEQFFGPGTRLTVL.

V is TRBV6-5 and J is TRBJ2-3; D not certain. CDR1 is MNHEY, CDR2 SVGAGI, per germline. Between the trimmed V and J ends, which lost 11 bases and 8 bases, there was a span of 23 bases. CDR3 length: 14 amino acids. The CDR3 spells CASTTGPFVITQYF. As DNA, the CDR3 is TGTGCCTCGACAACCGGGCCGTTCGTTATTACGCAGTATTTT.

The gene calls are TRBV5-1 and TRBJ2-1, with 8 positions matching TRBD2. CDR1 SGHRS and CDR2 YFSETQ come from the germline V gene. J was trimmed by 7 bases and V by 3 bases; bases with no gene match: 12. CDR3 length: 16 amino acids. CDR3 amino acids: CASSSLAGGGLNEQFF. The CDR3 nucleotides are TGCGCCAGCAGCTCCCTGGCGGGGGGAGGGTTGAATGAGCAGTTCTTC. Filled out from reference TRBV5-1 and TRBJ2-1, the complete variable domain reads KAGVTQTPRYLIKTRGQQVTLSCSPISGHRSVSWYQQTPGQGLQFLFEYFSETQRNKGNFPGRFSGRQFSNSRSEMNVSTLELGDSALYLCASSSLAGGGLNEQFFGPGTRLTVL.

In its sample, this clone was seen once. The chain couples TRBV7-8 to TRBJ1-5; 9 positions match TRBD1. The CDR3 loop spans 15 amino acids. Germline V gene data show CDR1 as SGHVS and CDR2 as FQNEAQ. Trimming at V came to 3 bases and at J to 6 bases, leaving 6 bases not matched to a gene. The CDR3 sequence is CASSFTGGAGQPQHF. The CDR3 DNA is TGTGCCAGCAGCTTTACAGGGGGCGCGGGTCAGCCCCAGCATTTT. The complete variable domain, with remaining parts taken from reference TRBV7-8 and TRBJ1-5, reads GAGVSQSPRYKVAKRGQDVALRCDPISGHVSLFWYQQALGQGPEFLTYFQNEAQLDKSGLPSDRFFAERPEGSVSTLKIQRTQQEDSAVYLCASSFTGGAGQPQHFGDGTRLSIL.